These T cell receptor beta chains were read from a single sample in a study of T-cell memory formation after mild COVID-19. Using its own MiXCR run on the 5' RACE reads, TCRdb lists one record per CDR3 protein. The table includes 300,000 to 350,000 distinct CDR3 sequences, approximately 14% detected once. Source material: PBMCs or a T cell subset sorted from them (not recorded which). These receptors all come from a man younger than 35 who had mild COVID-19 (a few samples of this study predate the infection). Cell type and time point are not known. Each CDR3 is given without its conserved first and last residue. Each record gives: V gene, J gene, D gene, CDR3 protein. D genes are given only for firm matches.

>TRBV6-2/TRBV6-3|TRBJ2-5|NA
ASSYAKTQY
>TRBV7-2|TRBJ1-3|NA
ASSGGQGGNTIY
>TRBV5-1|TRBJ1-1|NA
ASSFLRAGTEAF
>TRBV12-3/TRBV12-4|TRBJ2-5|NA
ASLRTRQETQY
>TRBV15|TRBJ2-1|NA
ATSDGDYNEQF
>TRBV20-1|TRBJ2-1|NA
SAEVGYGFNEQF
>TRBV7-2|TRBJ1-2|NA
ASSLRTTRANYGYT
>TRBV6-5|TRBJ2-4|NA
ASSWGWAAKNIQY
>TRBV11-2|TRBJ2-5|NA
ASSSGTQETQY
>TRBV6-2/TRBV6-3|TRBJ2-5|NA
ASGTRTQEETQY
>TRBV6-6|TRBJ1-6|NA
ASSPGRTPLH
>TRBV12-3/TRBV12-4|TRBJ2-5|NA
ASSFGRGLGETQY
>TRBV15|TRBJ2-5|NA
ATSRDMRGWETQY
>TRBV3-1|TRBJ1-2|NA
ASSHALGQSYGYT
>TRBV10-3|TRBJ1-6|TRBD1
AISEIPGTANSPLH
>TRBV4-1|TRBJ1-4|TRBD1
ASSDGTGDEKLF
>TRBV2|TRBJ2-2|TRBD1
ASSRTGTNTGELF
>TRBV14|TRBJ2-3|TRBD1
ASSQAGGAGDTQY
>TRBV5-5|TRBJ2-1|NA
ASSPGWFVDEQF
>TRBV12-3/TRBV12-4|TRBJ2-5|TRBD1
ASSKQTGGEETQY
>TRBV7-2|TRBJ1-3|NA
ASSRRDISGNTIY
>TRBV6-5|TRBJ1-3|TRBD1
ASRPGQYVSGNTIY
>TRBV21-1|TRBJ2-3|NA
ASSNLMRGGVDTQY
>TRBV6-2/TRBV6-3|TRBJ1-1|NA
ASRNTLAGWTEAF
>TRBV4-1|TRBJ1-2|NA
ASSGTVSMGYT
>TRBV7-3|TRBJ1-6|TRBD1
ASSLGQGMSSPLH
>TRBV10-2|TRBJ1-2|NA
ASSESGWEDGYT
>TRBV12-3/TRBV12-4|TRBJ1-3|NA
ASSPPQRYSGNTIY
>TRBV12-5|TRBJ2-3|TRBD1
ASQAQGASDTQY
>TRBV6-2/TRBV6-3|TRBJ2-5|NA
ASSYSRETQY
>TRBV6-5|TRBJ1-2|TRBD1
ASTFRRGLMGYT